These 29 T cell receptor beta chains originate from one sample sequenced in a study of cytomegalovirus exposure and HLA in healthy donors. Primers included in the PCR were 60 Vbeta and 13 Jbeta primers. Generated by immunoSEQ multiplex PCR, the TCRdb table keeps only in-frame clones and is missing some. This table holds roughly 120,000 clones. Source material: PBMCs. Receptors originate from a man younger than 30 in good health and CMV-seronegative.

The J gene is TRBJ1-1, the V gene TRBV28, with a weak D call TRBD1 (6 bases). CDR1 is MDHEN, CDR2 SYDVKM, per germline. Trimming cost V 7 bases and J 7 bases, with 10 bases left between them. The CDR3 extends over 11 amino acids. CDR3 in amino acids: CASIQQGEAFF. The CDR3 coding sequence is TGTGCCAGCATCCAACAGGGTGAAGCTTTCTTT.

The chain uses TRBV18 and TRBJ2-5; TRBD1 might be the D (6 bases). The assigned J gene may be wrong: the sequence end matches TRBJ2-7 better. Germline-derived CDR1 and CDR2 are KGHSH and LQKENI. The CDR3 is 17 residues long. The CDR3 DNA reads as TGTGCCAGCTCAGCTTTATCTCCGGGACACCTACACTACGAGCAGTACTTC. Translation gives CASSALSPGHLHYEQYF.

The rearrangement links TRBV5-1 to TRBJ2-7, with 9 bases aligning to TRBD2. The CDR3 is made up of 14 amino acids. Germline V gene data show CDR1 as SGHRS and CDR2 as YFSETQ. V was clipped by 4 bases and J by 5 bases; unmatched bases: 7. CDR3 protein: CASSGFSGSNEQYF. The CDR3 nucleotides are TGCGCCAGCAGCGGGTTTAGCGGGAGCAACGAGCAGTACTTC.

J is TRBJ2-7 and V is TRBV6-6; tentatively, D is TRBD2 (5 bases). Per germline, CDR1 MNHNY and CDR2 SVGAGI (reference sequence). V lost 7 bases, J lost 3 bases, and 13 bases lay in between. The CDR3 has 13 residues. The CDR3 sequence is CASNRLRNYEQYF. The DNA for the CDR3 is TGTGCCAGCAACCGACTACGAAACTACGAGCAGTACTTC.

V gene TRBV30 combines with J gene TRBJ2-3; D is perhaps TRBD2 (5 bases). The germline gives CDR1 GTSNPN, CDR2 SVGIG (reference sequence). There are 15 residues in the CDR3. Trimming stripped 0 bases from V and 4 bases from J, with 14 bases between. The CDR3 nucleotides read TGTGCCTGGAGTGTACGTCGCTCGGGGTCAGATACGCAGTATTTT. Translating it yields CAWSVRRSGSDTQYF.

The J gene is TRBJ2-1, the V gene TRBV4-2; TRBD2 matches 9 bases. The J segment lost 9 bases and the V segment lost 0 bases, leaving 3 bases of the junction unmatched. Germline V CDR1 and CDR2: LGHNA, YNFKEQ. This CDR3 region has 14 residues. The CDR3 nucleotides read TGTGCCAGCAGCCAAGACCAGACTAGCGGTGAGCAGTTCTTC. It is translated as CASSQDQTSGEQFF.

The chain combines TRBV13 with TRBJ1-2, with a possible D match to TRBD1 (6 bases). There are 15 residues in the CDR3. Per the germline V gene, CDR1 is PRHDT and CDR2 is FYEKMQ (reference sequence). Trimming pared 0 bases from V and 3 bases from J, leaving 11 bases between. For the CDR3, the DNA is TGTGCCAGCAGCTTAGGGACAGGCCATTACTATGGCTACACCTTC. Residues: CASSLGTGHYYGYTF.

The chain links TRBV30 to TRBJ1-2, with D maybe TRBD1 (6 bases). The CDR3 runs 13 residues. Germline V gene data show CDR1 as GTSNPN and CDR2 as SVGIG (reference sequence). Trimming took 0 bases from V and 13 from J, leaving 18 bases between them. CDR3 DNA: TGTGCCTGGAGTGTGAGGCCAGGGGCCGCAGTCACCTTC. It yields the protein CAWSVRPGAAVTF.

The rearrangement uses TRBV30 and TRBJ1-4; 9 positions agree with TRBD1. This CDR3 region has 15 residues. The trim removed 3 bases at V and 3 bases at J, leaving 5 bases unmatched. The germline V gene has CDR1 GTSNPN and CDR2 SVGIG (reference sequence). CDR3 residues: CAWSVGDRANEKLFF. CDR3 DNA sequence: TGTGCCTGGAGCGTTGGGGACAGGGCTAATGAAAAACTGTTTTTT.

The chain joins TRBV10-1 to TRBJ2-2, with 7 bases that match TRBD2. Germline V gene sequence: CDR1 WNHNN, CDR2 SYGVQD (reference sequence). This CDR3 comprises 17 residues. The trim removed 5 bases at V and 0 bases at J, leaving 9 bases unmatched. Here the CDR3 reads CASSRPRGVTNTGELFF. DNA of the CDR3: TGCGCCAGCAGTCGTCCTCGGGGGGTGACGAACACCGGGGAGCTGTTTTTT.

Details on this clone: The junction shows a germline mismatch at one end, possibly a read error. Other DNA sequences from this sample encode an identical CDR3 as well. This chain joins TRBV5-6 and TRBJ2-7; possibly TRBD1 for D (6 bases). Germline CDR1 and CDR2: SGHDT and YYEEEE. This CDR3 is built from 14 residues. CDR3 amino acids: CASSFRGLSYEQYF. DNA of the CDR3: TGTGCCAGCAGCTTCAGGGGTCTCTCCTACGAGCAGTATTTC.

The CDR3 DNA follows: TGTGCCAGCAGACCTCGACAGGGGTTCTACGAGCAGTACTTC. It is translated as CASRPRQGFYEQYF. The chain links TRBV6-5 to TRBJ2-7; TRBD1 agrees at 8 bases. This CDR3 has 14 residues. The J segment lost 3 bases and the V segment lost 6 bases, leaving 7 bases of the junction unmatched. Germline assignment: CDR1 MNHEY and CDR2 SVGAGI.

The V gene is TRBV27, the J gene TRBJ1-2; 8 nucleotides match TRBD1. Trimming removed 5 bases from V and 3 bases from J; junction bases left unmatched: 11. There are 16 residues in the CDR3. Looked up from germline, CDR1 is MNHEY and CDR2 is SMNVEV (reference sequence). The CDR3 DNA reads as TGTGCCAGCAGTCCCTACAGGACAGGGAAGGACTATGGCTACACCTTC. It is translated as CASSPYRTGKDYGYTF.

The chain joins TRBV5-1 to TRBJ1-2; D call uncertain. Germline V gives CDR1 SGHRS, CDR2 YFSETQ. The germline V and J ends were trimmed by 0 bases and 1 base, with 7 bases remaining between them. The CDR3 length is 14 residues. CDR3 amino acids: CASSLDADNYGYTF. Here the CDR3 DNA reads TGCGCCAGCAGCTTGGACGCAGATAACTATGGCTACACCTTC.

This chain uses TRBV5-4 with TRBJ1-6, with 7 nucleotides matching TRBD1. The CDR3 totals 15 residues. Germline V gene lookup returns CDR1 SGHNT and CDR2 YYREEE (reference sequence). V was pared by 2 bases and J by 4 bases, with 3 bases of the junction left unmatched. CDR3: CASSFSQGYNSPLHF. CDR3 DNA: TGTGCCAGCAGCTTCTCACAGGGGTATAATTCACCCCTCCACTTT.

CDR3 protein: CASSIRSPGINIQYF. The DNA of the CDR3 is TGTGCCAGCAGTATCCGATCACCAGGGATAAACATTCAGTACTTC. The chain has TRBV28 and TRBJ2-4; D is perhaps TRBD1 (5 bases). The germline gives CDR1 MDHEN, CDR2 SYDVKM. The V end was cut by 5 bases, the J end by 6 bases, with 17 bases between. The CDR3 consists of 15 residues.

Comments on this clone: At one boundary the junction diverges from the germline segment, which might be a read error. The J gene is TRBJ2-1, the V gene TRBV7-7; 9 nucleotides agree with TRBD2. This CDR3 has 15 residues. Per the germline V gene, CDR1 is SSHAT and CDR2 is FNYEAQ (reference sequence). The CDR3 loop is CASSQSGGSYNEQFF. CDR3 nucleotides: TGTGCTAGCAGCCAAAGCGGGGGGAGCTACAATGAGCAGTTCTTC.

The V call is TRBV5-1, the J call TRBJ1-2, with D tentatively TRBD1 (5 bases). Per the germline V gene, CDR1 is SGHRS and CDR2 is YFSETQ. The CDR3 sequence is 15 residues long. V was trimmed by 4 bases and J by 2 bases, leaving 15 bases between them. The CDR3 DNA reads TGCGCCAGCAGCCTGGCGGGGGGGAGCAACTATGGCTACACCTTC. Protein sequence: CASSLAGGSNYGYTF. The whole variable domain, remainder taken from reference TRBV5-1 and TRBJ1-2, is KAGVTQTPRYLIKTRGQQVTLSCSPISGHRSVSWYQQTPGQGLQFLFEYFSETQRNKGNFPGRFSGRQFSNSRSEMNVSTLELGDSALYLCASSLAGGSNYGYTFGSGTRLTVV.

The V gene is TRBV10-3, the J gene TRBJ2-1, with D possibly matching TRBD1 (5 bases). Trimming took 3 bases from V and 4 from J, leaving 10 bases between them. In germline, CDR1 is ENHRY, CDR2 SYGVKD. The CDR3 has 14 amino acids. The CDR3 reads CAISETGHYNEQFF. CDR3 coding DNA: TGTGCCATCAGTGAAACAGGCCATTACAATGAGCAGTTCTTC.

Here the CDR3 DNA reads TGTGCCAGCAGCCTCCGGCGGGTGGATACGCAGTATTTT. Translation gives CASSLRRVDTQYF. The V gene is TRBV7-9, the J gene TRBJ2-3, with D tentatively TRBD2 (5 bases). The CDR3 contains 13 residues. Germline V CDR1 and CDR2: SEHNR, FQNEAQ (reference sequence). V was clipped by 5 bases and J by 6 bases, with 12 bases between them.

CDR3 sequence: CASSGQGAIYGYTF. The CDR3 DNA reads TGTGCCAGTAGCGGACAGGGGGCGATCTATGGCTACACCTTC. This rearrangement joins TRBV19 to TRBJ1-2, with 11 bases that match TRBD1. The CDR3 contains 14 residues. Germline V lookup: CDR1 LNHDA, CDR2 SQIVND (reference sequence). With V trimmed by 6 bases and J by 4 bases, 4 bases remained unmatched.

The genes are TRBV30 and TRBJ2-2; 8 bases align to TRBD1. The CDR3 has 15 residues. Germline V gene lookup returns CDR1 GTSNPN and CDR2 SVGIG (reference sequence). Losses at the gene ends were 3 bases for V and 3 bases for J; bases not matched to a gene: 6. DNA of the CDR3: TGTGCCTGGAGCCGACAGGGGACACACACCGGGGAGCTGTTTTTT. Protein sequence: CAWSRQGTHTGELFF.

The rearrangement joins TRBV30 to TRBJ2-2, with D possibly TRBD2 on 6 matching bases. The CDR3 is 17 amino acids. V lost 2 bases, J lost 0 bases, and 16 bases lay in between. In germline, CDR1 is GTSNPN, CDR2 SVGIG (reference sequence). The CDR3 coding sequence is TGTGCCTGGAGTTTCGGAGGGCTTCTACCGAACACCGGGGAGCTGTTTTTT. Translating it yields CAWSFGGLLPNTGELFF.

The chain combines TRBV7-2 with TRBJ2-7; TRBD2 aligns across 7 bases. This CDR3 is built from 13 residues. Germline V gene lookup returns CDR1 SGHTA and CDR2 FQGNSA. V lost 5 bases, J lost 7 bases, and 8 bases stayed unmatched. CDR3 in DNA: TGTGCCAGCAGCCGCGGGGGACGGGGTGAGCAGTACTTC. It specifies CASSRGGRGEQYF.

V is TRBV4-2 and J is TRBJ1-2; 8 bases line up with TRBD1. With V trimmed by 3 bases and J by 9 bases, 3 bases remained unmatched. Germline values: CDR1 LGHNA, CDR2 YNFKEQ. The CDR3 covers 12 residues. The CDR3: CASSQRQGSYTF. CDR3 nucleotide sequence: TGTGCCAGCAGCCAGAGACAGGGGAGCTACACCTTC.

The CDR3 DNA follows: TGCGCCAGCAGCTTGGGGTCAGGGGCTAATTCACCCCTCCACTTT. Residues: CASSLGSGANSPLHF. This chain connects TRBV5-1 to TRBJ1-6; the D gene is possibly TRBD1 (6 bases). Trimming shortened V by 0 bases and J by 6 bases, and 10 bases separated the two germline ends. This CDR3 region has 15 residues. CDR1 is SGHRS, CDR2 YFSETQ, per germline.

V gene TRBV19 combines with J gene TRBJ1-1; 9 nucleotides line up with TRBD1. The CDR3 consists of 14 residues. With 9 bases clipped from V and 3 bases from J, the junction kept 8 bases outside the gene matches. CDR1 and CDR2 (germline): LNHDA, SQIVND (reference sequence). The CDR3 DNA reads TGTGCCAGGAAGAAACAGGGGGCCGACACTGAAGCTTTCTTT. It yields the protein CARKKQGADTEAFF.

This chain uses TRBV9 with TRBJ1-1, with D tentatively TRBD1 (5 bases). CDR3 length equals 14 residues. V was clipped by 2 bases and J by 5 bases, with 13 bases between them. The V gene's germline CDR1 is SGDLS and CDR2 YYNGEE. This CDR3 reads CASSVDSLLTEAFF. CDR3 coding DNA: TGTGCCAGCAGCGTCGACAGTCTCCTGACTGAAGCTTTCTTT.

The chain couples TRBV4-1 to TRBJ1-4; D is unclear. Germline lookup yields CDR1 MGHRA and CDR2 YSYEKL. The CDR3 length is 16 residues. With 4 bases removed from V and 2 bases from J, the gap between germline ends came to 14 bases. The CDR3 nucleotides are TGCGCCAGCAGCCCGCCCCCAACGAGCACTAATGAAAAACTGTTTTTT. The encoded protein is CASSPPPTSTNEKLFF.